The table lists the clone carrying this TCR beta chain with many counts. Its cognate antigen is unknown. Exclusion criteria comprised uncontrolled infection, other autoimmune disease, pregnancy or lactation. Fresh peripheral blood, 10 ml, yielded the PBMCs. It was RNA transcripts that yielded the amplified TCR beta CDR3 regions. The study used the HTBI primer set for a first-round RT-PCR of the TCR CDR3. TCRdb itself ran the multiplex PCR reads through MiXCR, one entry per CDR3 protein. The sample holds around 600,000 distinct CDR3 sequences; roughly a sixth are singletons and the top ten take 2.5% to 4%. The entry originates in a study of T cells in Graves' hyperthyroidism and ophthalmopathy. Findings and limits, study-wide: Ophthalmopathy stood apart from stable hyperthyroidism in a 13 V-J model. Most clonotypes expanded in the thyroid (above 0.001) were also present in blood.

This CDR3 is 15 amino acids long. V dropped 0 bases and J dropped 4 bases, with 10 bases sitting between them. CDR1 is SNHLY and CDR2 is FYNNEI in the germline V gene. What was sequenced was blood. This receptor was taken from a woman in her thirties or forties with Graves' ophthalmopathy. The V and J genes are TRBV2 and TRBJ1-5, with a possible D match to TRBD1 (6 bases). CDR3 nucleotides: TGTGCCAGCAGTGAAGCCATACAGGGAAATCAGCCCCAGCATTTT. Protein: CASSEAIQGNQPQHF.